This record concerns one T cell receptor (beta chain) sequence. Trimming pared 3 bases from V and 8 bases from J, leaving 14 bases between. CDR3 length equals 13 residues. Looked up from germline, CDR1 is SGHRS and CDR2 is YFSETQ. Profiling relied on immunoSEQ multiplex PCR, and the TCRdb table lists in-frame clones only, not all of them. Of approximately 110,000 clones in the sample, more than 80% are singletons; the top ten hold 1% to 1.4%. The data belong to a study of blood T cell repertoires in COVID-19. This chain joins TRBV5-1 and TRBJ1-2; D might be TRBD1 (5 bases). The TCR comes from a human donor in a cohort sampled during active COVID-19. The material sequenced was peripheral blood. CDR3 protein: CASSSTAPRGYTF. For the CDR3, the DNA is TGCGCCAGCAGCTCGACAGCGCCCCGCGGCTACACCTTC.